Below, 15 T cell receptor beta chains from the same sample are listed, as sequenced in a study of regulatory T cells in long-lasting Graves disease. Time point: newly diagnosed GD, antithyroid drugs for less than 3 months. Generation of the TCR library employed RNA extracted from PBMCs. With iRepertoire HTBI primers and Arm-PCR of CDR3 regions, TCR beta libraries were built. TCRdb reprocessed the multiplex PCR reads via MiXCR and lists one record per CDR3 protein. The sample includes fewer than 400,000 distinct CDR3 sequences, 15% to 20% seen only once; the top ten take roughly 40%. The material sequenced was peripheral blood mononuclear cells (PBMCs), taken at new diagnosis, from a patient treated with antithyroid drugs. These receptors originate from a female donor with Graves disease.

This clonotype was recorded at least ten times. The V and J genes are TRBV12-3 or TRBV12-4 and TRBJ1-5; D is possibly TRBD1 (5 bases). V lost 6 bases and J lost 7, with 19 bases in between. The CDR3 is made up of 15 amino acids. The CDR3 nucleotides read TGTGCCAGCAGCGCTGGGGGGGGGGTAAAACAGCCCCAGCATTTT. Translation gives CASSAGGGVKQPQHF.

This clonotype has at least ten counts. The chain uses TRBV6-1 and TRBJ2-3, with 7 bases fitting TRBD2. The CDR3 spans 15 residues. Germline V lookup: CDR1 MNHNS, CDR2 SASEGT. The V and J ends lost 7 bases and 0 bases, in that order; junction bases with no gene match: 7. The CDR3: CASMREKRSTDTQYF. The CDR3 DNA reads TGTGCCAGCATGCGGGAGAAGCGGAGCACAGATACGCAGTATTTT.

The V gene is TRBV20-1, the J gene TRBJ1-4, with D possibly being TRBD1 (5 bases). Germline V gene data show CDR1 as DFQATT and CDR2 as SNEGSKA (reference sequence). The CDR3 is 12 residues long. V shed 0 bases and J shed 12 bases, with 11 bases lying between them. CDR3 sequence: CSARDQGPELFF. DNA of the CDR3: TGCAGTGCTAGAGATCAGGGCCCGGAACTGTTTTTT.

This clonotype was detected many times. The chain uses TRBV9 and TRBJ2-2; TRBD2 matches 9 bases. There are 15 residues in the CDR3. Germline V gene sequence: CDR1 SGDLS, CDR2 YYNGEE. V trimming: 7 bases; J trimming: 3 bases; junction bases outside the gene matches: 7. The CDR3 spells CASRRLAEDTGELFF. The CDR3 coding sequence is TGTGCCAGCCGCCGACTAGCGGAAGACACCGGGGAGCTGTTTTTT.

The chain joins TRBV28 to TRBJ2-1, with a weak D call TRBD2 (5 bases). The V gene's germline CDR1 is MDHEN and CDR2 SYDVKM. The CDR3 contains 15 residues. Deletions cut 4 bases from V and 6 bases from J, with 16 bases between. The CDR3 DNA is TGTGCCAGCAGTTCCGGACTCTCCCAACTCAATGAGCAGTTCTTC. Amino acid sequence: CASSSGLSQLNEQFF. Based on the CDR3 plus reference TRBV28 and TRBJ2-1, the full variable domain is DVKVTQSSRYLVKRTGEKVFLECVQDMDHENMFWYRQDPGLGLRLIYFSYDVKMKEKGDIPEGYSVSREKKERFSLILESASTNQTSMYLCASSSGLSQLNEQFFGPGTRLTVL.

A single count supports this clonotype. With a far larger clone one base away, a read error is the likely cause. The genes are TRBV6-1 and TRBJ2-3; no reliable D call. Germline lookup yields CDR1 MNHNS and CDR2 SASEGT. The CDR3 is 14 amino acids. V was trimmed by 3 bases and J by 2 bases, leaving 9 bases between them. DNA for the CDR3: TGTGCCAGCAGTGACTCCCCCGCCACAGATACGCAGTATTTT. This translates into CASSDSPATDTQYF.

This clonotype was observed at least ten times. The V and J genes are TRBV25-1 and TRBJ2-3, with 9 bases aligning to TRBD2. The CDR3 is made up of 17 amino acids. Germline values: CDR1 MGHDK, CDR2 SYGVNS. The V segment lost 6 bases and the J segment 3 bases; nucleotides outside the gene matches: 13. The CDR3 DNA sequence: TGTGCCAGCAGCCCTAAGAGATCGCGGGAGGGGACAGATACGCAGTATTTT. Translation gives CASSPKRSREGTDTQYF.

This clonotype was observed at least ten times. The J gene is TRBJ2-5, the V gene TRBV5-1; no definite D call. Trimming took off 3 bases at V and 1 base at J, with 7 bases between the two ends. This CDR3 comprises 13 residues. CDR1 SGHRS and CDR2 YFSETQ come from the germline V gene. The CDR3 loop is CASSSWGQETQYF. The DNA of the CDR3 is TGCGCCAGCAGCTCTTGGGGCCAAGAGACCCAGTACTTC.

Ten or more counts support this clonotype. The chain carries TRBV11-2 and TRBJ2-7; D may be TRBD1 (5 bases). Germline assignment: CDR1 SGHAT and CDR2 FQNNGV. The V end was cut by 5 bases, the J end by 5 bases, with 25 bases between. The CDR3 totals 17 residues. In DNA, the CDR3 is TGTGCCAGCAGCATCATACTCAGCCAGGGATTCGTACACGAGCAGTACTTC. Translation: CASSIILSQGFVHEQYF. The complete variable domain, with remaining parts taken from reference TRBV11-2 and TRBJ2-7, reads EAGVAQSPRYKIIEKRQSVAFWCNPISGHATLYWYQQILGQGPKLLIQFQNNGVVDDSQLPKDRFSAERLKGVDSTLKIQPAKLEDSAVYLCASSIILSQGFVHEQYFGPGTRLTVT.

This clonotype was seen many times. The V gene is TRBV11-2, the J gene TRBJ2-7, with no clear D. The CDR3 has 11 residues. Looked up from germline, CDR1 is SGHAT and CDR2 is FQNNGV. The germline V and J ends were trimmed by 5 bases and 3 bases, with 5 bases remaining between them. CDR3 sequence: CASSNHYEQYF. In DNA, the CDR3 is TGTGCCAGCAGCAACCACTACGAGCAGTACTTC.

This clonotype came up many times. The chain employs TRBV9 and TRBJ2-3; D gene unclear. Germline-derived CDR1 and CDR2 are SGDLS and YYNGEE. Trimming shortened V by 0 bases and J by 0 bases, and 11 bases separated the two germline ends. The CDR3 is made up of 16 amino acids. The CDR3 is CASSVGTDTSTDTQYF. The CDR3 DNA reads TGTGCCAGCAGCGTAGGAACTGACACAAGCACAGATACGCAGTATTTT.

CDR3 residues: CASSLPGTGNQKYF. The CDR3 DNA sequence: TGCGCCAGCAGCCTACCCGGGACAGGAAATCAAAAGTACTTC. This chain joins TRBV5-1 and TRBJ2-7; TRBD1 matches at 8 bases. V was clipped by 4 bases and J by 11 bases; unmatched bases: 14. Germline V lookup: CDR1 SGHRS, CDR2 YFSETQ. This CDR3 region has 14 residues.

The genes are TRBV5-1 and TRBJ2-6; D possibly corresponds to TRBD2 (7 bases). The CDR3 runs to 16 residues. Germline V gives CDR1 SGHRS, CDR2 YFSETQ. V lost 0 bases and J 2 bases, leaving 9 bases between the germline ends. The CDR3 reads CASSLGGGAGANVLTF. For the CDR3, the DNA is TGCGCCAGCAGCTTGGGGGGGGGCGCTGGGGCCAACGTCCTGACTTTC. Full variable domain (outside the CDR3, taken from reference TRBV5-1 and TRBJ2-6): KAGVTQTPRYLIKTRGQQVTLSCSPISGHRSVSWYQQTPGQGLQFLFEYFSETQRNKGNFPGRFSGRQFSNSRSEMNVSTLELGDSALYLCASSLGGGAGANVLTFGAGSRLTVL.

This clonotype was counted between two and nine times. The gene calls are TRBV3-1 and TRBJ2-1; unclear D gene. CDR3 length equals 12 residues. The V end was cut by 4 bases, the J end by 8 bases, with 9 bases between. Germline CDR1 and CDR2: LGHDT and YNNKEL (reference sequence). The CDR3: CASSLTEDEQFF. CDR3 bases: TGTGCCAGCAGCCTGACTGAGGATGAGCAGTTCTTC.

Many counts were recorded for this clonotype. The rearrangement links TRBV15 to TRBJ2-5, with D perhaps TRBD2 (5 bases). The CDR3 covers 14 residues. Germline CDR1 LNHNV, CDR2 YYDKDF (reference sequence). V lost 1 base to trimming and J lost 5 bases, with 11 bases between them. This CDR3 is CATSRGERDETQYF. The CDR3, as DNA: TGTGCCACCAGCAGAGGCGAGAGGGATGAGACCCAGTACTTC. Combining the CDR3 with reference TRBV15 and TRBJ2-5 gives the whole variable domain DAMVIQNPRYQVTQFGKPVTLSCSQTLNHNVMYWYQQKSSQAPKLLFHYYDKDFNNEADTPDNFQSRRPNTSFCFLDIRSPGLGDTAMYLCATSRGERDETQYFGPGTRLLVL.